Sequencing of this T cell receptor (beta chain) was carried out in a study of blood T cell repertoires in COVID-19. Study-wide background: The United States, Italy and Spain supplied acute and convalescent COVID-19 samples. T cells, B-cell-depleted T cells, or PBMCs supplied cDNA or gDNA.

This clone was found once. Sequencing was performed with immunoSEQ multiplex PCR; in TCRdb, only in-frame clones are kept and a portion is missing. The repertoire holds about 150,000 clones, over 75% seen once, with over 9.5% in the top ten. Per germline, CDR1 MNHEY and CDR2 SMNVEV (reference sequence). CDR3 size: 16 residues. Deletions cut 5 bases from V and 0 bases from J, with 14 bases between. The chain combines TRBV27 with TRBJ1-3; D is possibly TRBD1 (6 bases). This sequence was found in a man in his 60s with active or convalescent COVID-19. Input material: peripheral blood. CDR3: CASSRTARSSGNTIYF. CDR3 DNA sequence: TGTGCCAGCAGTCGGACAGCTAGGAGCTCTGGAAACACCATATATTTT.